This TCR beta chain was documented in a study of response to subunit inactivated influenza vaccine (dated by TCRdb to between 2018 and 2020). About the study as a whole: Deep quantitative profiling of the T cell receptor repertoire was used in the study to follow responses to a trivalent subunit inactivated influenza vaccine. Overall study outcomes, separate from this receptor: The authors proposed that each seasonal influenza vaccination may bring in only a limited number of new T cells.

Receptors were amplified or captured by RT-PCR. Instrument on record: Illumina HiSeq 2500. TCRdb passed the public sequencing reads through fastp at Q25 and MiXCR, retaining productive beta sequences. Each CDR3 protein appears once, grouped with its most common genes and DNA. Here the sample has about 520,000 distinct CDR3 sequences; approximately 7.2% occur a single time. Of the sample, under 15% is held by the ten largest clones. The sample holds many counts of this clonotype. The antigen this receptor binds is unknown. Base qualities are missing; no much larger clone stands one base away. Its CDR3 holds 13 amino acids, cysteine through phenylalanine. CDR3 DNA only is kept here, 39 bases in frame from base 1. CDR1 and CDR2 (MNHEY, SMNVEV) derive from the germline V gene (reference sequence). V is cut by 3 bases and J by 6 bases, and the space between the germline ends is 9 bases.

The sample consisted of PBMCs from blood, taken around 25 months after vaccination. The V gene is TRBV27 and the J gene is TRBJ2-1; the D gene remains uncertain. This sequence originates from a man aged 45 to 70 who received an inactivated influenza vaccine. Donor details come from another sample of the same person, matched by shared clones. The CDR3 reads CASSFVRGNEQFF. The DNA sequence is TGTGCCAGCAGTTTTGTTAGAGGCAATGAGCAGTTCTTC.